This T cell receptor beta chain was sequenced for a study of beta chain features in type 1 diabetes. Study-level points and caveats: For cells with high TCR expression, cDNA sequencing could yield over-representation. Across all four CD4+ subsets, people with type 1 diabetes showed modestly shorter TCRB CDR3s.

Isolated RNA was reverse transcribed in full, so expressed TCRB transcripts were sequenced. Libraries were prepared by immunoSEQ multiplex PCR; TCRdb keeps only in-frame clonotypes and omits some of them. The repertoire holds fewer than 110,000 clones, under 30% seen once, with approximately 0.5% in the top ten. This clone occurred a few times. Its antigen is unidentified. Via the markers CD45RO/CCR7/CD25/CD127/CD95/CD27, stem cell-like memory, regulatory, central memory and naive CD4+ cells were sorted. This CDR3 region has 16 residues. CDR1 SGHRS and CDR2 YFSETQ come from the germline V gene. The junction had 7 bases not matched to a gene; V was cut back by 1 base and J by 4 bases.

The source material was central memory CD4+ T cells from blood. The genes are TRBV5-1 and TRBJ2-1, with TRBD2 matching 8 bases. The receptor's source is a woman aged 18-35 years with type 1 diabetes. The CDR3 DNA sequence: TGCGCCAGCAGCTTGATATCACTAGCGGAGTACAATGAGCAGTTCTTC. It translates to CASSLISLAEYNEQFF.